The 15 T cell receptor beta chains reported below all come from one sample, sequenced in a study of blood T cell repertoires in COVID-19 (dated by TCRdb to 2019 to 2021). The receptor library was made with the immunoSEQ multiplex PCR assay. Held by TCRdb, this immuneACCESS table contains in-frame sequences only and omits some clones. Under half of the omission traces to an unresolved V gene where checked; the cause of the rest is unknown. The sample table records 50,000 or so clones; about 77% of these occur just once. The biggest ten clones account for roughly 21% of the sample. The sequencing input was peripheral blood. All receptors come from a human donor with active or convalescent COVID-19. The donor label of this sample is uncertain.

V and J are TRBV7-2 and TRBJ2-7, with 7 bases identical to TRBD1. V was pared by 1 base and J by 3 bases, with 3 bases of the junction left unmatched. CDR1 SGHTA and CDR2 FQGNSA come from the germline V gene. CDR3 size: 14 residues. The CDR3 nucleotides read TGTGCCAGCAGCTTAGATCCAGGGGGCTACGAGCAGTACTTC. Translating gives CASSLDPGGYEQYF.

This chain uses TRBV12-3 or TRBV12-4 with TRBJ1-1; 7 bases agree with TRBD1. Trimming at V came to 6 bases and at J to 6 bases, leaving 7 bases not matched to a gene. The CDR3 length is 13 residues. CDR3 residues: CASSPTGFPEAFF. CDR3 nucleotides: TGTGCCAGCAGCCCGACAGGGTTTCCTGAAGCTTTCTTT.

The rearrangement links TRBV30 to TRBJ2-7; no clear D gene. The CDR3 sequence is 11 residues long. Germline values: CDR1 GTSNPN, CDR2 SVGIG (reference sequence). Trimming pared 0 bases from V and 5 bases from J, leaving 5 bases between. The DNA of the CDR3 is TGTGCCTGGAGTGTACTCCACGAGCAGTACTTC. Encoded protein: CAWSVLHEQYF.

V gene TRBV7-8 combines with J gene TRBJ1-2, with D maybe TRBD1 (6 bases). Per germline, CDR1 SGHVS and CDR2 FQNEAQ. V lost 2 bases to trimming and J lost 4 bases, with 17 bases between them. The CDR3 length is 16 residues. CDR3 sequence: CASSLSGQRGSYGYTF. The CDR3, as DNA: TGTGCCAGCAGCTTAAGTGGACAGCGAGGGAGCTATGGCTACACCTTC.

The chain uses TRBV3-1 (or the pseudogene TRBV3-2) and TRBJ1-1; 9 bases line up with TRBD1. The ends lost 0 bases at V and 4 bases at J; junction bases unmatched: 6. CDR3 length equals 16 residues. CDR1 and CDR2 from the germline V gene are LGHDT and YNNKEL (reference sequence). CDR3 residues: CASSQDPQTGGTEAFF. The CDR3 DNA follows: TGTGCCAGCAGCCAAGATCCCCAGACAGGGGGCACTGAAGCTTTCTTT.

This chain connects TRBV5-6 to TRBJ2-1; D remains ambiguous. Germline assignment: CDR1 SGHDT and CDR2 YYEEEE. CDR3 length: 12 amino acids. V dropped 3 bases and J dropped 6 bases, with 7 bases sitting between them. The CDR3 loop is CASSWSPNEQFF. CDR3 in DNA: TGTGCCAGCAGCTGGAGTCCCAATGAGCAGTTCTTC.

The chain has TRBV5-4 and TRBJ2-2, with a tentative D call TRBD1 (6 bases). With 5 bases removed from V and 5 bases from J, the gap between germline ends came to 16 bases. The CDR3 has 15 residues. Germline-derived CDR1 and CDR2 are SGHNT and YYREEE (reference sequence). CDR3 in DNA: TGTGCCAGCAGTAAGACAGGATCGGTAACCGGGGAGCTGTTTTTT. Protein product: CASSKTGSVTGELFF.

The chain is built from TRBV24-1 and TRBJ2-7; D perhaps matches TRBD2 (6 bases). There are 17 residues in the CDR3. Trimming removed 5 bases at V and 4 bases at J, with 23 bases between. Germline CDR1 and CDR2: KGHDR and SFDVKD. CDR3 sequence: CATSAPRFPGVGYEQYF. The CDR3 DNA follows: TGTGCCACCAGTGCTCCCCGCTTCCCGGGAGTAGGATACGAGCAGTACTTC.

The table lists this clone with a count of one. As DNA, the CDR3 is TGTGCCAGCAGCTTTATGAGCTCCTACAATGAGCAGTTCTTC. Its translation: CASSFMSSYNEQFF. The chain carries TRBV7-9 and TRBJ2-1; the D is unclear. V shed 3 bases and J shed 0 bases, with 6 bases lying between them. Germline assignment: CDR1 SEHNR and CDR2 FQNEAQ (reference sequence). This CDR3 is built from 14 residues.

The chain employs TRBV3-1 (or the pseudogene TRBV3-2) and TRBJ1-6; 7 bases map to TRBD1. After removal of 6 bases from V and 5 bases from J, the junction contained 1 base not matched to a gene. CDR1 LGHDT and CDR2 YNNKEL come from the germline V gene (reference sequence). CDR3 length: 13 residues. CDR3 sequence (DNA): TGTGCCAGCAGGGACAGGAATAATTCACCCCTCCACTTT. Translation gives CASRDRNNSPLHF.

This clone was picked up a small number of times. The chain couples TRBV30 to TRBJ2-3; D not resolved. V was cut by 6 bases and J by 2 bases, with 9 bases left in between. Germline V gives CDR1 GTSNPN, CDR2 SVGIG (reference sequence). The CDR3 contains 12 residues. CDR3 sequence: CACTEFTDTQYF. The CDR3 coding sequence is TGTGCCTGTACCGAGTTCACAGATACGCAGTATTTT.

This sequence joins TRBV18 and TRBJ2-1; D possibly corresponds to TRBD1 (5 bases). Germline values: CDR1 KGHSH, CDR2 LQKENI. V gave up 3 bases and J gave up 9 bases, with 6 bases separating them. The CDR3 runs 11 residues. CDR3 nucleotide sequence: TGTGCCAGCTCACCCAGGGCTGAGCAGTTCTTC. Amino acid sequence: CASSPRAEQFF.

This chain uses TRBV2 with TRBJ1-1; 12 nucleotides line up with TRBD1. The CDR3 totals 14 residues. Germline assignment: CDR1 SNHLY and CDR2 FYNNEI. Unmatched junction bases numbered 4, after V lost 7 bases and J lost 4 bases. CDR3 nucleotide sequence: TGTGCCAGCAATAGGGACAGGGGGCCCACTGAAGCTTTCTTT. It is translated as CASNRDRGPTEAFF.

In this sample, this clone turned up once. Here the CDR3 reads CASTSGGAYNEQFF. CDR3 nucleotides: TGCGCCAGCACTAGCGGGGGGGCCTACAATGAGCAGTTCTTC. The chain has TRBV5-1 and TRBJ2-1; 12 bases are shared with TRBD2. The CDR3 is made up of 14 amino acids. The germline CDR1 and CDR2 sequences are SGHRS and YFSETQ. The J segment lost 2 bases and the V segment lost 6 bases, leaving 0 bases of the junction unmatched.

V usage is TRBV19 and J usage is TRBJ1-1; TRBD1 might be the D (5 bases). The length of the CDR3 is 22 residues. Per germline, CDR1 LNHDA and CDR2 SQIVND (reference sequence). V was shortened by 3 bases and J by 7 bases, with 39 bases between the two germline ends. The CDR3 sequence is CASSMRGRVGGRGRDGRVEAFF. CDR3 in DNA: TGTGCCAGTAGTATGAGGGGCAGGGTGGGAGGAAGAGGTAGGGACGGCCGTGTTGAAGCTTTCTTT.